Following are 25 T cell receptor beta chains from one sample sequenced in a study of blood T cell repertoires in COVID-19. Sequencing used immunoSEQ multiplex PCR; TCRdb keeps in-frame clones, though not all of them. In the table there are approximately 200,000 clones, 86% of which are singletons. Sequencing was carried out using PBMCs or T cells enriched from blood (not recorded which). Receptor source: a woman aged 25 to 45 who had been exposed to COVID-19.

The chain is built from TRBV25-1 and TRBJ2-1; TRBD2 matches 9 bases. CDR1 MGHDK and CDR2 SYGVNS come from the germline V gene. Unmatched junction bases numbered 0, after V lost 6 bases and J lost 6 bases. The CDR3 runs 12 residues. The CDR3: CASRRGGNEQFF. The CDR3 region has the DNA TGTGCCAGCAGGCGGGGGGGCAATGAGCAGTTCTTC. Drawing the rest from reference TRBV25-1 and TRBJ2-1, the complete variable domain is EADIYQTPRYLVIGTGKKITLECSQTMGHDKMYWYQQDPGMELHLIHYSYGVNSTEKGDLSSESTVSRIRTEHFPLTLESARPSHTSQYLCASRRGGNEQFFGPGTRLTVL.

The chain employs TRBV7-3 and TRBJ2-1; possible D gene TRBD2, 5 bases. The germline V and J ends were trimmed by 5 bases and 2 bases, with 22 bases remaining between them. CDR1 SGHTA and CDR2 FQGTGA come from the germline V gene. This CDR3 has 18 amino acids. The CDR3 reads CASSPRASGPFTYNEQFF. The CDR3 nucleotides read TGTGCCAGCAGCCCCCGGGCCAGCGGCCCCTTTACCTACAATGAGCAGTTCTTC.

The CDR3 spells CASTLDRNTEAFF. The DNA of the CDR3 is TGTGCCAGCACCTTAGACAGGAACACTGAAGCTTTCTTT. The chain joins TRBV6-5 to TRBJ1-1, with D maybe TRBD1 (5 bases). The germline CDR1 and CDR2 sequences are MNHEY and SVGAGI. CDR3 length: 13 residues. The V gene lost 7 bases and the J gene lost 1 base, with 10 bases spanning the gap.

V is TRBV2 and J is TRBJ1-1; D is perhaps TRBD1 (5 bases). Germline V CDR1 and CDR2: SNHLY, FYNNEI. The CDR3 has 14 residues. Trimming cost V 5 bases and J 1 base, with 11 bases left between them. The DNA of the CDR3 is TGTGCCAGCAGTACGGGACTGGGGAACACTGAAGCTTTCTTT. Translated: CASSTGLGNTEAFF. The entire variable domain, with the rest obtained from reference TRBV2 and TRBJ1-1, is as follows: EPEVTQTPSHQVTQMGQEVILRCVPISNHLYFYWYRQILGQKVEFLVSFYNNEISEKSEIFDDQFSVERPDGSNFTLKIRSTKLEDSAMYFCASSTGLGNTEAFFGQGTRLTVV.

J is TRBJ1-3 and V is TRBV11-2; D might be TRBD1 (6 bases). V dropped 4 bases and J dropped 7 bases, with 11 bases sitting between them. Germline values: CDR1 SGHAT, CDR2 FQNNGV. The CDR3 runs 13 residues. CDR3 in amino acids: CASSSTGFNTIYF. CDR3 coding DNA: TGTGCCAGCAGCTCGACAGGTTTTAACACCATATATTTT. Together with reference TRBV11-2 and TRBJ1-3, the CDR3 gives the full variable domain: EAGVAQSPRYKIIEKRQSVAFWCNPISGHATLYWYQQILGQGPKLLIQFQNNGVVDDSQLPKDRFSAERLKGVDSTLKIQPAKLEDSAVYLCASSSTGFNTIYFGEGSWLTVV.

This sequence joins TRBV7-3 and TRBJ1-3; 8 bases align to TRBD1. The CDR3 totals 15 residues. V gave up 2 bases and J gave up 2 bases; unmatched junction bases: 2. Looked up from germline, CDR1 is SGHTA and CDR2 is FQGTGA. The CDR3 loop is CASSLQTGAGNTIYF. The CDR3 bases are TGTGCCAGCAGCTTACAGACAGGGGCTGGAAACACCATATATTTT.

The chain links TRBV5-3 to TRBJ1-2; TRBD1 matches at 7 bases. TRBV5-3 is reported as an ORF; its role is uncertain. Germline trimming cut 1 base from V and 4 bases from J; bases unmatched to any gene: 4. CDR3 length: 14 amino acids. CDR3: CARSLTGVSYGYTF. CDR3 DNA sequence: TGTGCCAGAAGCTTGACAGGGGTAAGCTATGGCTACACCTTC.

CDR3 region: CALQGAGEKLFF. As DNA, the CDR3 is TGTGCCTTGCAGGGGGCTGGAGAAAAACTGTTTTTT. This chain joins TRBV30 and TRBJ1-4; 8 bases map to TRBD1. Looked up from germline, CDR1 is GTSNPN and CDR2 is SVGIG (reference sequence). The ends lost 7 bases at V and 8 bases at J; junction bases unmatched: 6. This CDR3 contains 12 residues.

This chain uses TRBV6-1 with TRBJ1-3, with 10 nucleotides matching TRBD1. Germline V gene data show CDR1 as MNHNS and CDR2 as SASEGT. J lost 0 bases, V lost 1 base, and 9 bases had no gene match. The CDR3 runs to 19 residues. CDR3: CASSEGGNRDRGSGNTIYF. As DNA, the CDR3 is TGTGCCAGCAGTGAAGGGGGGAACCGGGACAGGGGCTCTGGAAACACCATATATTTT.

The chain joins TRBV6-1 to TRBJ1-5; TRBD1 matches 10 bases. From germline, CDR1 is MNHNS and CDR2 SASEGT. V lost 4 bases to trimming and J lost 5 bases; unmatched junction nucleotides: 8. The CDR3 extends over 16 amino acids. Here the CDR3 DNA reads TGTGCCAGCAGTGGAACCGGGACAGGGGTAGATCAGCCCCAGCATTTT. Translation gives CASSGTGTGVDQPQHF.

This clone was counted between two and nine times. The CDR3 coding sequence is TGTGCCAGCAGTTACGAGGGTAGGGACACTGAAGCTTTCTTT. It specifies CASSYEGRDTEAFF. The rearrangement uses TRBV6-5 and TRBJ1-1; no clear D. The V gene lost 2 bases and the J gene lost 3 bases, with 10 bases spanning the gap. The CDR3 spans 14 residues. Germline V gives CDR1 MNHEY, CDR2 SVGAGI.

This chain links TRBV2 with TRBJ1-3; D uncertain. Germline CDR1 reads SNHLY; CDR2 reads FYNNEI. Trimming took off 3 bases at V and 0 bases at J, with 12 bases between the two ends. The CDR3 totals 16 residues. CDR3 amino acids: CASSESGRVSGNTIYF. In DNA form, the CDR3 reads TGTGCCAGCAGTGAGAGCGGCAGAGTCTCTGGAAACACCATATATTTT.

This chain joins TRBV30 and TRBJ1-2, with D possibly TRBD1 on 5 matching bases. Trimming removed 1 base from V and 3 bases from J, with 9 bases in between. Germline CDR1 is GTSNPN and CDR2 is SVGIG (reference sequence). The CDR3 loop spans 13 amino acids. CDR3 region: CAWSAGLDYGYTF. Here the CDR3 DNA reads TGTGCCTGGAGTGCAGGGCTGGACTATGGCTACACCTTC.

This rearrangement joins TRBV27 to TRBJ2-5; tentatively, D is TRBD1 (5 bases). Trimming stripped 5 bases from V and 1 base from J, with 14 bases between. The CDR3 is 15 amino acids. Germline assignment: CDR1 MNHEY and CDR2 SMNVEV (reference sequence). The CDR3 bases are TGTGCCAGCAGTGAGCAAAACAGGATCCAAGAGACCCAGTACTTC. This translates into CASSEQNRIQETQYF.

This clone was seen just once. V is TRBV4-1 and J is TRBJ2-2; D is perhaps TRBD2 (6 bases). The V gene's germline CDR1 is MGHRA and CDR2 YSYEKL. V dropped 0 bases and J dropped 2 bases, with 16 bases sitting between them. The CDR3 runs 18 residues. CDR3 region: CASSQERLLGGNTGELFF. DNA for the CDR3: TGCGCCAGCAGCCAAGAAAGGCTCCTGGGGGGTAACACCGGGGAGCTGTTTTTT.

The chain combines TRBV5-8 with TRBJ1-5; 10 positions agree with TRBD1. Trimming at V came to 4 bases and at J to 6 bases, leaving 4 bases not matched to a gene. Germline V gene lookup returns CDR1 SGHTS and CDR2 YDEGEE. The CDR3 sequence is 14 residues long. The CDR3 region has the DNA TGTGCCAGCAGCGGGGGGGACAGGGGTCAGCCCCAGCATTTT. Encoded protein: CASSGGDRGQPQHF. The complete variable domain, with remaining parts taken from reference TRBV5-8 and TRBJ1-5, reads EAGVTQSPTHLIKTRGQQATLRCSPISGHTSVYWYQQALGLGLQFLLWYDEGEERNRGNFPPRFSGRQFPNYSSELNVNALELEDSALYLCASSGGDRGQPQHFGDGTRLSIL.

This clone appeared a few times. This chain joins TRBV28 and TRBJ1-1; tentatively, D is TRBD1 (5 bases). V lost 8 bases and J 5 bases, leaving 15 bases between the germline ends. The CDR3 is 13 residues long. Germline V gives CDR1 MDHEN, CDR2 SYDVKM. Written as DNA, the CDR3 is TGTGCCAGCGCCCGTCAGGGTGGGACTGAAGCTTTCTTT. The encoded protein is CASARQGGTEAFF.

The chain has TRBV5-6 and TRBJ2-3; 9 bases map to TRBD2. Germline values: CDR1 SGHDT, CDR2 YYEEEE. The trim removed 2 bases at V and 5 bases at J, leaving 6 bases unmatched. The CDR3 totals 15 residues. The CDR3 protein is CASSFDPRGGDTQYF. The DNA for the CDR3 is TGTGCCAGCAGCTTCGATCCGCGGGGGGGAGATACGCAGTATTTT. The full variable domain, its missing parts supplied by reference TRBV5-6 and TRBJ2-3, is DAGVTQSPTHLIKTRGQQVTLRCSPKSGHDTVSWYQQALGQGPQFIFQYYEEEERQRGNFPDRFSGHQFPNYSSELNVNALLLGDSALYLCASSFDPRGGDTQYFGPGTRLTVL.

This clone was seen a few times. The chain links TRBV12-3 or TRBV12-4 to TRBJ1-3; D is possibly TRBD1 (5 bases). This CDR3 contains 13 residues. Trimming pared 6 bases from V and 4 bases from J, leaving 10 bases between. The CDR3 DNA reads as TGTGCCAGCAGGGGGACTACAGGAAACACCATATATTTT. Translating it yields CASRGTTGNTIYF.

This clone occurred once. The chain employs TRBV6-5 and TRBJ1-2, with D maybe TRBD1 (6 bases). V lost 2 bases and J 6 bases, leaving 10 bases between the germline ends. The CDR3 is made up of 13 amino acids. CDR1 and CDR2 from the germline V gene are MNHEY and SVGAGI. The CDR3 is CASSYTGHHGYTF. DNA of the CDR3: TGTGCCAGCAGTTACACGGGACACCATGGCTACACCTTC.

The chain employs TRBV13 and TRBJ2-7; 7 nucleotides line up with TRBD2. Trimming at V came to 4 bases and at J to 2 bases, leaving 8 bases not matched to a gene. The CDR3 covers 15 residues. CDR1 PRHDT and CDR2 FYEKMQ come from the germline V gene (reference sequence). The CDR3 is CASSWGGRGPYEQYF. As DNA, the CDR3 is TGTGCCAGCAGCTGGGGAGGGAGAGGGCCCTACGAGCAGTACTTC.

The rearrangement links TRBV24-1 to TRBJ2-1, with TRBD2 matching 11 bases. The CDR3 runs 20 residues. CDR1 and CDR2 from the germline V gene are KGHDR and SFDVKD. Losses at the gene ends were 4 bases for V and 5 bases for J; bases not matched to a gene: 18. The CDR3 region is CATSDDDRYSSGGSNNEQFF. For the CDR3, the DNA is TGTGCCACCAGTGACGACGACAGGTACTCTAGCGGGGGGTCGAACAATGAGCAGTTCTTC.

The chain uses TRBV4-1 and TRBJ1-3; the D gene is possibly TRBD1 (5 bases). V was trimmed by 0 bases and J by 9 bases, leaving 21 bases between them. In germline, CDR1 is MGHRA, CDR2 YSYEKL. The CDR3 spans 17 residues. CDR3: CASSQDGSVGRVSTIYF. CDR3 nucleotides: TGCGCCAGCAGCCAAGATGGTTCCGTAGGCAGGGTTAGCACCATATATTTT.

This chain links TRBV7-2 with TRBJ2-3; TRBD1 matches 7 bases. The trim removed 1 base at V and 1 base at J, leaving 2 bases unmatched. The length of the CDR3 is 15 residues. The germline V gene has CDR1 SGHTA and CDR2 FQGNSA. CDR3 coding DNA: TGTGCCAGCAGCTTAGGTGGACAGGGCACAGATACGCAGTATTTT. This gives the protein CASSLGGQGTDTQYF.

This clone has a count of ten or more. This rearrangement joins TRBV5-4 to TRBJ1-2; maybe TRBD1 (6 bases). V was clipped by 0 bases and J by 9 bases, with 9 bases between them. Looked up from germline, CDR1 is SGHNT and CDR2 is YYREEE (reference sequence). The CDR3 totals 12 residues. CDR3 protein: CASSLGQGSYTF. CDR3 nucleotide sequence: TGTGCCAGCAGCTTGGGTCAGGGGAGCTACACCTTC. The full variable domain, completed using reference TRBV5-4 and TRBJ1-2, is ETGVTQSPTHLIKTRGQQVTLRCSSQSGHNTVSWYQQALGQGPQFIFQYYREEENGRGNFPPRFSGLQFPNYSSELNVNALELDDSALYLCASSLGQGSYTFGSGTRLTVV.